The clone carrying this T cell receptor beta chain was seen only once. These data are taken from a study of blood T cell repertoires in COVID-19. At the level of the study: T cells, B-cell-depleted T cells, or PBMCs supplied cDNA or gDNA.

Original handling: Estimation of nucleated cell counts relied on the amplification of reference gene primers. Using immunoSEQ multiplex PCR, the repertoire was profiled, and TCRdb retains in-frame clones only, with some absent. V and J calls and clone size follow that table, whereas D and trimming were derived from the DNA. Of 250,000 to 300,000 clones in the sample, around 89% are singletons; the top ten hold 0.75% to 1%. The CDR3 covers 15 residues. Germline CDR1 ENHRY, CDR2 SYGVKD. Trimming removed 5 bases from V and 6 bases from J; junction bases left unmatched: 9. The sample was peripheral blood. The clonotype comes from a woman aged 40 to 49 who had recovered from COVID-19. V and J are TRBV10-3 and TRBJ2-2, with TRBD2 matching 7 bases. The CDR3: CAISPRAGVSGELFF. The DNA for the CDR3 is TGTGCCATCAGTCCCCGGGCGGGGGTCTCCGGGGAGCTGTTTTTT.